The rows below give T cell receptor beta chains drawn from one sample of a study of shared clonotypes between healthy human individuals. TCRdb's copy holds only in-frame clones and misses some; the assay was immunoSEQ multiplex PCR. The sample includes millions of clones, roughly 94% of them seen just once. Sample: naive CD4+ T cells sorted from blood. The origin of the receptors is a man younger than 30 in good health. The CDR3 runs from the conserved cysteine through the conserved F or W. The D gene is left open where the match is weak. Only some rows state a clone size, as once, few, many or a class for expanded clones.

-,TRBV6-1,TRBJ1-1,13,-,CASSLGGNTEAFF,TGTGCCAGCTCCCTTGGGGGAAACACTGAAGCTTTCTTT
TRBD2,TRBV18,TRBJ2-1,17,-,CASSPGTSGKVYNEQFF,TGTGCCAGCTCACCGGGGACTAGCGGGAAGGTTTACAATGAGCAGTTCTTC
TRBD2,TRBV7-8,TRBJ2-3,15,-,CASTTSGRSTDTQYF,TGTGCCAGCACCACTAGCGGGAGGAGCACAGATACGCAGTATTTT
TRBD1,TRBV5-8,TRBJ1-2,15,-,CASSFATGGSYGYTF,TGTGCCAGCAGCTTTGCTACAGGGGGGAGCTATGGCTACACCTTC
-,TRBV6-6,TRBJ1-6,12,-,CASRLTQGPLHF,TGTGCCAGCAGACTAACGCAGGGACCCCTCCACTTT
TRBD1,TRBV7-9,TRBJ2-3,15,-,CASSLWDRYGDTQYF,TGTGCCAGCAGCTTGTGGGACAGGTACGGAGATACGCAGTATTTT
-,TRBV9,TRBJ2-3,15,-,CASSGFSGGTDTQYF,TGTGCCAGCAGCGGCTTTAGCGGCGGCACAGATACGCAGTATTTT
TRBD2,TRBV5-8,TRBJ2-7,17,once,CASSFGLAGVGSYEQYF,TGTGCCAGCAGCTTCGGACTAGCGGGAGTTGGGTCCTACGAGCAGTACTTC
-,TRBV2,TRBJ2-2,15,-,CASSAQGLGTGELFF,TGTGCCAGCAGTGCGCAGGGCCTGGGGACCGGGGAGCTGTTTTTT
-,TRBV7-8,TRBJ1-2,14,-,CASSLNTGNYGYTF,TGTGCCAGCAGCTTAAATACGGGGAACTATGGCTACACCTTC
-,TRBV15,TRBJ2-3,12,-,CATSRGTDTQYF,TGTGCCACCAGCAGAGGTACAGATACGCAGTATTTT
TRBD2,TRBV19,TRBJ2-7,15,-,CASSLPGLGKHEQYF,TGTGCCAGTAGTCTCCCGGGACTAGGAAAGCACGAGCAGTACTTC
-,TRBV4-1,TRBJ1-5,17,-,CASSQDWMVGGNQPQHF,TGCGCCAGCAGCCAAGATTGGATGGTCGGGGGAAATCAGCCCCAGCATTTT
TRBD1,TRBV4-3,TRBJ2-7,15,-,CASSARQGEGFEQYF,TGCGCCAGCAGCGCCCGACAGGGAGAGGGGTTCGAGCAGTACTTC
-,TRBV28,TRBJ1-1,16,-,CASSFKGGRRNTEAFF,TGTGCCAGCAGTTTTAAGGGGGGGCGCAGGAACACTGAAGCTTTCTTT
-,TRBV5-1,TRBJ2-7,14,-,CASSLFLGAYEQYF,TGCGCCAGCAGCTTGTTTTTGGGAGCCTACGAGCAGTACTTC
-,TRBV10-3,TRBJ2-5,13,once,CAISEGRGETQYF,TGTGCCATCAGTGAGGGGCGGGGAGAGACCCAGTACTTC
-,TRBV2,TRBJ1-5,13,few,CASSDEFNQPQHF,TGTGCCAGCAGTGATGAGTTCAATCAGCCCCAGCATTTT
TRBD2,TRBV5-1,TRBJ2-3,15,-,CASRTAGVSTDTQYF,TGCGCCAGCAGAACGGCGGGAGTGAGCACAGATACGCAGTATTTT
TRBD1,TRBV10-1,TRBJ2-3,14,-,CASSGQGRGDTQYF,TGCGCCAGCAGTGGACAGGGTCGAGGAGATACGCAGTATTTT
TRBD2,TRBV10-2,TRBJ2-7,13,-,CASSGAGPYEQYF,TGCGCCAGCAGTGGAGCGGGGCCCTACGAGCAGTACTTC
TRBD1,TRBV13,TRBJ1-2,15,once,CASSDDRAKVYGYTF,TGTGCCAGCAGCGATGACAGGGCCAAAGTCTATGGCTACACCTTC
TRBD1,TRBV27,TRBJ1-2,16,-,CASSPSTPQGVFSYTF,TGTGCCAGCAGTCCCTCTACTCCTCAGGGGGTCTTTAGCTACACCTTC
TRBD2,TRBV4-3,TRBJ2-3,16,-,CASSQQAAGVGDTQYF,TGCGCCAGCAGCCAACAAGCGGCGGGAGTAGGCGATACGCAGTATTTT